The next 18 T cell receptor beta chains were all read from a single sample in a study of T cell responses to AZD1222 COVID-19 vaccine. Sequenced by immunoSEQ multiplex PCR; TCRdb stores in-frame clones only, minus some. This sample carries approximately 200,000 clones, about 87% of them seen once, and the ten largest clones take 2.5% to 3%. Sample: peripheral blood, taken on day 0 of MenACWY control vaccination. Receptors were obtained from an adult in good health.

The CDR3 loop is CASSLAGRERNYGYTF. DNA for the CDR3: TGTGCCAGCAGCTTAGCGGGTCGGGAGCGGAACTATGGCTACACCTTC. V usage is TRBV7-9 and J usage is TRBJ1-2; D call uncertain. In germline, CDR1 is SEHNR, CDR2 FQNEAQ (reference sequence). V dropped 0 bases and J dropped 2 bases, with 13 bases sitting between them. CDR3 length: 16 residues.

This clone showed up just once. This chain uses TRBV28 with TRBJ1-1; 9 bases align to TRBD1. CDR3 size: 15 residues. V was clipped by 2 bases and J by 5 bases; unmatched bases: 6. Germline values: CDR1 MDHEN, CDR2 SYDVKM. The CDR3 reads CASSLPGTGLTEAFF. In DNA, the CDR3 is TGTGCCAGCAGTTTACCCGGGACAGGGTTAACTGAAGCTTTCTTT. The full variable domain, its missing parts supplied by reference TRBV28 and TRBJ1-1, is DVKVTQSSRYLVKRTGEKVFLECVQDMDHENMFWYRQDPGLGLRLIYFSYDVKMKEKGDIPEGYSVSREKKERFSLILESASTNQTSMYLCASSLPGTGLTEAFFGQGTRLTVV.

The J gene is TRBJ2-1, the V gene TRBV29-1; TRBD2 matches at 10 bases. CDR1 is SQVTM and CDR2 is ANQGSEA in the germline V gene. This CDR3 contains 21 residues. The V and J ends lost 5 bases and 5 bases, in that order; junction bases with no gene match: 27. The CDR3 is CSVYSLSTKPSGRVSHNEQFF. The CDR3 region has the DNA TGCAGCGTTTATTCCCTCTCTACTAAGCCTAGCGGGAGAGTTAGCCACAATGAGCAGTTCTTC.

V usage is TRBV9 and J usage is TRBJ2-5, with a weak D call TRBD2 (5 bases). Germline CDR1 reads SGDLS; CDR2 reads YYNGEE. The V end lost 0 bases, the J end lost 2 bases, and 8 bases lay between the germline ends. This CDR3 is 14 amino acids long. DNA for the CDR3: TGTGCCAGCAGCGTAGGTGGGGAGCAAGAGACCCAGTACTTC. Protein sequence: CASSVGGEQETQYF.

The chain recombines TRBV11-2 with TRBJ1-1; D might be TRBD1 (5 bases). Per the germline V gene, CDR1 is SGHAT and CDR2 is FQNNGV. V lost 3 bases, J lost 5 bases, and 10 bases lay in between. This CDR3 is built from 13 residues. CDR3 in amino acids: CASSFSTGTEAFF. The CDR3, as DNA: TGTGCCAGCAGCTTCAGCACAGGAACTGAAGCTTTCTTT.

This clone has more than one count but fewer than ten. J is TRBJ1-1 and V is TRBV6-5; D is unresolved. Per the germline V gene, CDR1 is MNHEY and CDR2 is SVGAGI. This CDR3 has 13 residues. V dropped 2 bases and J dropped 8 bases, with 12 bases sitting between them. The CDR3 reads CASSYLGLEEAFF. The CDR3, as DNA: TGTGCCAGCAGTTACCTTGGGTTGGAGGAAGCTTTCTTT.

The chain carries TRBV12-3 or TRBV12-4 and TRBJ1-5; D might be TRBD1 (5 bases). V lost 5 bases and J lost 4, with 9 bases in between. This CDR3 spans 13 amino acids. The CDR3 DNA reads TGTGCCAGCAGTCGGGGGGGGAATCAGCCCCAGCATTTT. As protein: CASSRGGNQPQHF.

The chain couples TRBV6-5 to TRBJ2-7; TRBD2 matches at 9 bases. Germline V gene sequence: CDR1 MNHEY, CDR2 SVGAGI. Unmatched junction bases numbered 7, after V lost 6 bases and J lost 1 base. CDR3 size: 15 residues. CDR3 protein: CASRATSGPSYEQYF. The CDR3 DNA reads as TGTGCCAGCAGAGCAACTAGCGGGCCTTCCTACGAGCAGTACTTC.

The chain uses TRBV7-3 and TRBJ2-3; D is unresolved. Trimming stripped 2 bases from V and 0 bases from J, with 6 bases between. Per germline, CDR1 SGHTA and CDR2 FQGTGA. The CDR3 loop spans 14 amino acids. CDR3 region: CASSLGPSTDTQYF. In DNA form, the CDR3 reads TGTGCCAGCAGCTTAGGTCCTAGCACAGATACGCAGTATTTT.

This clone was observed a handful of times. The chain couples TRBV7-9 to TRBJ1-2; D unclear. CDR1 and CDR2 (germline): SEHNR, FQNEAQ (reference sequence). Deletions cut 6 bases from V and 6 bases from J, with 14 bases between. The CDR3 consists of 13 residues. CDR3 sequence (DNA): TGTGCCAGCAGAAGAGGGCTGGGGAATGGCTACACCTTC. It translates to CASRRGLGNGYTF.

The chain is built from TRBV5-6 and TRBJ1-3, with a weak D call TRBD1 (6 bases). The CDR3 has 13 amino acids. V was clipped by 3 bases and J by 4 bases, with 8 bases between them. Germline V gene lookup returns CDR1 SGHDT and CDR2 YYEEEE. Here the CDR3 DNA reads TGTGCCAGCAGCTCCGACAGGGGAAACACCATATATTTT. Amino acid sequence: CASSSDRGNTIYF.

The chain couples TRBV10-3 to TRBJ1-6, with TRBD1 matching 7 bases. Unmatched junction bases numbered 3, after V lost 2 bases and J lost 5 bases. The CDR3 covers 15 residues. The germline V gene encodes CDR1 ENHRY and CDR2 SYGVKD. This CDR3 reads CAISERTGNNSPLHF. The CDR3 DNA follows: TGTGCCATCAGTGAGCGGACAGGCAATAATTCACCCCTCCACTTT.

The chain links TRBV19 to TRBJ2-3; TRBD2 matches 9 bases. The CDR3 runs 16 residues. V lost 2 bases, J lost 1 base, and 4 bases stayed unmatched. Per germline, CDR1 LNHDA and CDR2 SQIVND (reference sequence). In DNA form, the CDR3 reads TGTGCCAGTAGTATAAGACTAGCGGCGGGCACAGATACGCAGTATTTT. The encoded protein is CASSIRLAAGTDTQYF. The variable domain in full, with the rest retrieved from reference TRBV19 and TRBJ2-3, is DGGITQSPKYLFRKEGQNVTLSCEQNLNHDAMYWYRQDPGQGLRLIYYSQIVNDFQKGDIAEGYSVSREKKESFPLTVTSAQKNPTAFYLCASSIRLAAGTDTQYFGPGTRLTVL.

In nucleotides, the CDR3 is TGTGCCAGCAGCTTAGCCGTCCAAGAGACCCAGTACTTC. Its protein product is CASSLAVQETQYF. This rearrangement joins TRBV7-2 to TRBJ2-5, with no clear D. Germline CDR1 and CDR2: SGHTA and FQGNSA. The CDR3 covers 13 residues. Trimming removed 0 bases from V and 1 base from J, with 3 bases in between.

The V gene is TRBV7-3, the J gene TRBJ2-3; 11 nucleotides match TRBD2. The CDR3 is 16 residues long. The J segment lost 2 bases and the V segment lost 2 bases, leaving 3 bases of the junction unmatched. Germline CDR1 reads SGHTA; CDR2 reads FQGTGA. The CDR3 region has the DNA TGTGCCAGCAGCTTATTTAGCGGGAGGGTCACAGATACGCAGTATTTT. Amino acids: CASSLFSGRVTDTQYF. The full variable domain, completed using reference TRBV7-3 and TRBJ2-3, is GAGVSQTPSNKVTEKGKYVELRCDPISGHTALYWYRQSLGQGPEFLIYFQGTGAADDSGLPNDRFFAVRPEGSVSTLKIQRTERGDSAVYLCASSLFSGRVTDTQYFGPGTRLTVL.

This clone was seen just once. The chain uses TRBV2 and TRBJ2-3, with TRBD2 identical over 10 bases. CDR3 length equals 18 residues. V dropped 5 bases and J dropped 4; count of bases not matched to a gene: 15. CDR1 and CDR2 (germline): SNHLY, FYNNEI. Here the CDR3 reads CASSLPGGAGGRADTQYF. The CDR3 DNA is TGTGCCAGCAGTCTCCCGGGAGGAGCGGGGGGGCGAGCAGATACGCAGTATTTT.

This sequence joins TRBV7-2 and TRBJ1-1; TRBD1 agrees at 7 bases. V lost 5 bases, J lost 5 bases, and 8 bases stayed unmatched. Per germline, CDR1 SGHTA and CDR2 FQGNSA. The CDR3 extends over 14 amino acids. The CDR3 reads CASSLLTGQTEAFF. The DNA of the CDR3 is TGTGCCAGCAGCCTATTGACAGGGCAGACTGAAGCTTTCTTT. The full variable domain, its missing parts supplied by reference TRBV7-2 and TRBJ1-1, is GAGVSQSPSNKVTEKGKDVELRCDPISGHTALYWYRQSLGQGLEFLIYFQGNSAPDKSGLPSDRFSAERTGGSVSTLTIQRTQQEDSAVYLCASSLLTGQTEAFFGQGTRLTVV.

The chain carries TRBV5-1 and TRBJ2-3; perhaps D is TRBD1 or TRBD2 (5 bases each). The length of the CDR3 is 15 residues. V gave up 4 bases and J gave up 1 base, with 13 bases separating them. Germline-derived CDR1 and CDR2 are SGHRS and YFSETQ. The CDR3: CASSAQLGGTDTQYF. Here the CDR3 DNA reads TGCGCCAGCAGCGCCCAACTAGGGGGCACAGATACGCAGTATTTT. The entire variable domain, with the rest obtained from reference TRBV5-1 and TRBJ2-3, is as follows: KAGVTQTPRYLIKTRGQQVTLSCSPISGHRSVSWYQQTPGQGLQFLFEYFSETQRNKGNFPGRFSGRQFSNSRSEMNVSTLELGDSALYLCASSAQLGGTDTQYFGPGTRLTVL.